The present T cell receptor (beta chain) was sequenced within a study of blood T cell repertoires in COVID-19. Study-level information: Sample material is recorded as cDNA or gDNA derived from T cells, B-cell-depleted T cells, or PBMCs.

The CDR3 consists of 18 residues. Germline CDR1 MDHEN, CDR2 SYDVKM. Trimming at V came to 1 base and at J to 1 base, leaving 11 bases not matched to a gene. Repertoires were generated with immunoSEQ multiplex PCR, while TCRdb's copy carries only in-frame clones and drops some. The sample holds about 140,000 clones; about 81% are singletons and the top ten take 4% to 5%. This chain connects TRBV28 to TRBJ1-1, with 8 positions matching TRBD1. Material: peripheral blood. This receptor was obtained from an elderly woman with acute or convalescent COVID-19. The chain's CDR3 is CASSLLSRWDRPNTEAFF. As DNA, the CDR3 is TGTGCCAGCAGTTTATTAAGTAGGTGGGACAGGCCGAACACTGAAGCTTTCTTT.